The next 13 T cell receptor beta chains were all read from a single sample in a study of blood T cell repertoires in COVID-19. Sequencing was performed with immunoSEQ multiplex PCR; in TCRdb, only in-frame clones are kept and a portion is missing. The data contain about 220,000 clones, approximately 80% of them seen just once; the ten biggest clones take up roughly a tenth. Sequenced sample: peripheral blood. The source of these receptors is a man between 50 and 59 years old with active or convalescent COVID-19.

This chain uses TRBV4-2 with TRBJ2-3; a possible D gene is TRBD1 (6 bases). The length of the CDR3 is 17 residues. V was pared by 0 bases and J by 4 bases, with 17 bases between. Germline V gene lookup returns CDR1 LGHNA and CDR2 YNFKEQ. The CDR3, as DNA: TGTGCCAGCAGCCAAGAGCGACTGCCCGACAGGCCAGATACGCAGTATTTT. Protein product: CASSQERLPDRPDTQYF.

The J gene is TRBJ2-2, the V gene TRBV18; TRBD2 matches at 10 bases. Trimming at V came to 6 bases and at J to 6 bases, leaving 13 bases not matched to a gene. In germline, CDR1 is KGHSH, CDR2 LQKENI. The CDR3 has 17 amino acids. The CDR3 nucleotides are TGTGCCAGCTCCAGCATGGGGACTAGCGTTTCGGCCGGGGAGCTGTTTTTT. Translated: CASSSMGTSVSAGELFF.

This chain uses TRBV7-9 with TRBJ1-2, with TRBD1 as a possible D gene (6 bases). The germline V gene encodes CDR1 SEHNR and CDR2 FQNEAQ (reference sequence). With 3 bases removed from V and 0 bases from J, the gap between germline ends came to 11 bases. The CDR3 has 15 residues. The CDR3 DNA reads as TGTGCCAGCAGCTTTCCCAGGGGAACTAACTATGGCTACACCTTC. Translated: CASSFPRGTNYGYTF.

V usage is TRBV11-2 and J usage is TRBJ1-1; D not certain. Trimming took off 5 bases at V and 3 bases at J, with 7 bases between the two ends. Germline-derived CDR1 and CDR2 are SGHAT and FQNNGV. This CDR3 comprises 12 residues. In DNA form, the CDR3 reads TGTGCCAGCAGCCTTGACTACACTGAAGCTTTCTTT. It is translated as CASSLDYTEAFF.

CDR3 in amino acids: CASSPAIGNTEAFF. The CDR3, as DNA: TGCGCCAGCAGCCCTGCGATCGGGAACACTGAAGCTTTCTTT. The genes are TRBV4-1 and TRBJ1-1; D not certain. The CDR3 spans 14 residues. V lost 4 bases and J lost 1, with 10 bases in between. Germline V gives CDR1 MGHRA, CDR2 YSYEKL.

For this clone: Other DNA sequences in the same sample also yield this CDR3. This chain connects TRBV11-2 to TRBJ2-7, with a possible D match to TRBD2 (5 bases). Looked up from germline, CDR1 is SGHAT and CDR2 is FQNNGV. Trimming pared 1 base from V and 1 base from J, leaving 14 bases between. This CDR3 is 16 amino acids long. CDR3 region: CASSLGSARASYEQYF. The CDR3, as DNA: TGTGCCAGCAGCTTAGGGTCGGCGCGGGCGTCCTACGAGCAGTACTTC.

The rearrangement uses TRBV6-5 and TRBJ2-1, with D uncertain. The CDR3 runs to 13 residues. Germline loops: CDR1 MNHEY, CDR2 SVGAGI. The ends were cut back, 2 bases at V and 5 bases at J, with 7 bases in the middle. CDR3 nucleotides: TGTGCCAGCAGTTACACCCCAGACAATGAGCAGTTCTTC. Encoded protein: CASSYTPDNEQFF.

DNA for the CDR3: TGTGCCAGCAGCTCCTTGGGGGGAGGGGGCTCCTACGAGCAGTACTTC. Translated, it gives CASSSLGGGGSYEQYF. The chain combines TRBV7-8 with TRBJ2-7; TRBD2 might be the D (7 bases). The germline V and J ends were trimmed by 4 bases and 0 bases, with 16 bases remaining between them. Germline values: CDR1 SGHVS, CDR2 FQNEAQ. The CDR3 runs 16 residues.

The gene calls are TRBV7-9 and TRBJ1-1; 7 positions match TRBD1. From germline, CDR1 is SEHNR and CDR2 FQNEAQ (reference sequence). This CDR3 is 15 amino acids long. V was pared by 5 bases and J by 0 bases, with 6 bases of the junction left unmatched. CDR3 residues: CASSPRQGLNTEAFF. The CDR3 nucleotides read TGTGCCAGCAGCCCACGACAGGGTTTGAACACTGAAGCTTTCTTT.

The V gene is TRBV15, the J gene TRBJ1-4; TRBD1 might be the D (6 bases). Germline assignment: CDR1 LNHNV and CDR2 YYDKDF (reference sequence). V dropped 3 bases and J dropped 8 bases, with 13 bases sitting between them. There are 14 residues in the CDR3. The CDR3 DNA reads as TGTGCCACCAGCAGCCGACAGGCGTGGGAAAAACTGTTTTTT. This translates into CATSSRQAWEKLFF.

This clone has a single count. The rearrangement joins TRBV6-2 or TRBV6-3 to TRBJ1-5, with D hard to call. V lost 5 bases and J 5 bases, leaving 13 bases between the germline ends. The V gene's germline CDR1 is MNHEY and CDR2 SVGEGT. The CDR3 spans 14 residues. The CDR3 region is CASSPGSFYQPQHF. The CDR3 DNA follows: TGTGCCAGCAGTCCCGGGTCCTTCTATCAGCCCCAGCATTTT.

The rearrangement uses TRBV11-2 and TRBJ2-5, with 8 nucleotides matching TRBD2. Germline V lookup: CDR1 SGHAT, CDR2 FQNNGV. The CDR3 spans 15 residues. V was pared by 3 bases and J by 0 bases, with 3 bases of the junction left unmatched. The CDR3 is CASSLGGGYQETQYF. CDR3 in DNA: TGTGCCAGCAGCTTGGGCGGGGGGTACCAAGAGACCCAGTACTTC.

The chain links TRBV25-1 to TRBJ1-1; D is uncertain. V lost 4 bases to trimming and J lost 6 bases, with 9 bases between them. The CDR3 contains 12 residues. The V gene's germline CDR1 is MGHDK and CDR2 SYGVNS. The CDR3 DNA is TGTGCCAGCAGTGGTCCTGGGCCTGAAGCTTTCTTT. It is translated as CASSGPGPEAFF. Full variable domain (outside the CDR3, taken from reference TRBV25-1 and TRBJ1-1): EADIYQTPRYLVIGTGKKITLECSQTMGHDKMYWYQQDPGMELHLIHYSYGVNSTEKGDLSSESTVSRIRTEHFPLTLESARPSHTSQYLCASSGPGPEAFFGQGTRLTVV.